These 24 T cell receptor beta chains share one sample of origin, sequenced in a study of T cell changes during pregnancy in multiple sclerosis. Profiled with immunoSEQ multiplex PCR; TCRdb holds only in-frame clones, not every one. The sample has 40,000 to 55,000 clones; 75% to 95% are singletons. The sample in question was CD4+ T cells from peripheral blood mononuclear cells, obtained before pregnancy. The receptor source for this set is a female donor with multiple sclerosis, enrolled in a pregnancy study.

The chain recombines TRBV6-1 with TRBJ2-5, with D tentatively TRBD2 (6 bases). The CDR3 covers 15 residues. V shed 6 bases and J shed 4 bases, with 18 bases lying between them. The germline CDR1 and CDR2 sequences are MNHNS and SASEGT. The CDR3 reads CASRMAGKSRETQYF. The CDR3 DNA reads as TGTGCCAGCAGGATGGCGGGGAAGTCGCGAGAGACCCAGTACTTC.

V usage is TRBV27 and J usage is TRBJ2-7; 14 bases align to TRBD2. The CDR3 is 15 amino acids. J gave up 5 bases and V 4 bases, and 4 bases lay outside the gene matches. From germline, CDR1 is MNHEY and CDR2 SMNVEV (reference sequence). CDR3 region: CASSSGLAGGDEQYF. The CDR3 bases are TGTGCCAGCAGTTCCGGACTAGCGGGAGGAGACGAGCAGTACTTC.

CDR3 in DNA: TGTGCCAGCAGCCTTACGGGGGACACTGAAGCTTTCTTT. Protein product: CASSLTGDTEAFF. The chain joins TRBV7-9 to TRBJ1-1; D is perhaps TRBD1 (5 bases). The ends were cut back, 5 bases at V and 3 bases at J, with 10 bases in the middle. The CDR3 length is 13 residues. The V gene's germline CDR1 is SEHNR and CDR2 FQNEAQ (reference sequence).

This chain uses TRBV18 with TRBJ1-3, with no clear D. The CDR3 is made up of 13 amino acids. CDR1 is KGHSH, CDR2 LQKENI, per germline. V was trimmed by 2 bases and J by 4 bases, leaving 6 bases between them. In nucleotides, the CDR3 is TGTGCCAGCTCACCAAATGCGGGAAACACCATATATTTT. Translated, it gives CASSPNAGNTIYF.

The chain employs TRBV6-6 and TRBJ1-2, with unresolved D. CDR1 is MNHNY and CDR2 is SVGAGI in the germline V gene (reference sequence). The CDR3 is made up of 11 amino acids. V lost 4 bases and J 5 bases, leaving 5 bases between the germline ends. In DNA, the CDR3 is TGTGCCAGCAGTTCGACTTATGGCTACACCTTC. This sequence encodes CASSSTYGYTF.

J is TRBJ1-2 and V is TRBV9; 10 nucleotides match TRBD1. This CDR3 is 15 amino acids long. Germline V gene data show CDR1 as SGDLS and CDR2 as YYNGEE. V lost 4 bases to trimming and J lost 5 bases; unmatched junction nucleotides: 8. This CDR3 reads CASSLPGQGRYGYTF. The CDR3, as DNA: TGTGCCAGCAGCCTTCCGGGACAGGGGAGATATGGCTACACCTTC.

The gene calls are TRBV18 and TRBJ1-2; 11 bases agree with TRBD1. Looked up from germline, CDR1 is KGHSH and CDR2 is LQKENI. V shed 6 bases and J 6 bases; nucleotides not matched to a gene: 3. The CDR3 covers 13 residues. In DNA form, the CDR3 reads TGTGCCAGCTCGCCGGGACAGGGGGATGGCTACACCTTC. It translates to CASSPGQGDGYTF.

This clone was detected once. This rearrangement joins TRBV5-1 to TRBJ2-1, with TRBD2 matching over 11 bases. CDR3 length: 17 amino acids. Germline V gene sequence: CDR1 SGHRS, CDR2 YFSETQ. V shed 4 bases, J shed 6 bases, and the junction held 12 bases outside the gene matches. CDR3 nucleotides: TGCGCCAGCAGCCCTAATTCCGGGACTAGCGGACCCAATGAGCAGTTCTTC. This gives the protein CASSPNSGTSGPNEQFF.

The gene calls are TRBV7-2 and TRBJ1-4; 7 bases are shared with TRBD1. Germline trimming cut 5 bases from V and 8 bases from J; bases unmatched to any gene: 11. This CDR3 contains 15 residues. CDR1 is SGHTA, CDR2 FQGNSA, per germline. The CDR3 coding sequence is TGTGCCAGCAGCCTTGCCCGGGACAGAAGAGAAAAACTGTTTTTT. Amino acids: CASSLARDRREKLFF.

The V gene is TRBV28, the J gene TRBJ2-1; possible D gene TRBD2, 5 bases. V was trimmed by 5 bases and J by 4 bases, leaving 12 bases between them. This CDR3 has 14 amino acids. CDR1 MDHEN and CDR2 SYDVKM come from the germline V gene. CDR3 sequence (DNA): TGTGCCAGCAGTGCCGTCCGGGATTACAATGAGCAGTTCTTC. It yields the protein CASSAVRDYNEQFF. The complete variable domain, with remaining parts taken from reference TRBV28 and TRBJ2-1, reads DVKVTQSSRYLVKRTGEKVFLECVQDMDHENMFWYRQDPGLGLRLIYFSYDVKMKEKGDIPEGYSVSREKKERFSLILESASTNQTSMYLCASSAVRDYNEQFFGPGTRLTVL.

The CDR3 spells CASSFTRSYGYTF. The CDR3 bases are TGTGCCAGCAGTTTTACCAGAAGCTATGGCTACACCTTC. The rearrangement joins TRBV28 to TRBJ1-2; D is undetermined. This CDR3 comprises 13 residues. CDR1 and CDR2 from the germline V gene are MDHEN and SYDVKM. The V end lost 3 bases, the J end lost 4 bases, and 9 bases lay between the germline ends.

The chain carries TRBV30 and TRBJ2-7, with TRBD2 as a possible D gene (5 bases). The V and J ends lost 3 bases and 2 bases respectively, with 11 bases between them. CDR1 is GTSNPN and CDR2 is SVGIG in the germline V gene (reference sequence). CDR3 length: 13 amino acids. The CDR3 loop reads CAWRLPGAYEQYF. CDR3 DNA: TGTGCCTGGAGACTCCCCGGGGCCTACGAGCAGTACTTC.

The gene calls are TRBV5-1 and TRBJ2-7; the match to TRBD1 covers 7 bases. Losses at the gene ends were 5 bases for V and 0 bases for J; bases not matched to a gene: 8. Per germline, CDR1 SGHRS and CDR2 YFSETQ. The CDR3 consists of 15 residues. Written as DNA, the CDR3 is TGCGCCAGCAGTCTCACAGGACAGGTCTCCTACGAGCAGTACTTC. Translating it yields CASSLTGQVSYEQYF.

This sequence joins TRBV9 and TRBJ2-4, with 8 bases fitting TRBD2. V dropped 4 bases and J dropped 6; count of bases not matched to a gene: 12. Germline CDR1 SGDLS, CDR2 YYNGEE. The CDR3 runs 16 residues. CDR3 in amino acids: CASSPSGPSPLNIQYF. The DNA for the CDR3 is TGTGCCAGCAGCCCTAGCGGGCCGTCCCCTTTAAACATTCAGTACTTC.

The chain's CDR3 is CASSQGEGQGIYEQYF. CDR3 DNA: TGCGCCAGCAGCCAAGGCGAGGGACAGGGAATCTACGAGCAGTACTTC. The chain links TRBV4-1 to TRBJ2-7; 9 bases are a match to TRBD1. Germline V CDR1 and CDR2: MGHRA, YSYEKL. V dropped 1 base and J dropped 3; count of bases not matched to a gene: 7. The CDR3 has 16 residues.

The V and J genes are TRBV30 and TRBJ2-7; a weak D match, TRBD1 (7 bases). V shed 7 bases and J shed 4 bases, with 20 bases lying between them. The length of the CDR3 is 14 residues. The germline CDR1 and CDR2 sequences are GTSNPN and SVGIG (reference sequence). CDR3 protein: CAFPQGGTLYEQYF. The CDR3 nucleotides read TGTGCCTTCCCCCAGGGGGGTACCCTGTACGAGCAGTACTTC.

The rearrangement uses TRBV18 and TRBJ1-1, with D uncertain. Trimming stripped 4 bases from V and 0 bases from J, with 9 bases between. CDR3 length equals 14 residues. CDR1 is KGHSH and CDR2 is LQKENI in the germline V gene. CDR3 region: CASSQKELNTEAFF. The CDR3 DNA sequence: TGTGCCAGCTCACAGAAGGAGTTGAACACTGAAGCTTTCTTT.

CDR3 sequence reads: CASSQRDRRSYEQYF. The CDR3 nucleotides read TGTGCCAGCAGCCAGAGGGACAGGCGTTCCTACGAGCAGTACTTC. V gene TRBV5-4 combines with J gene TRBJ2-7; TRBD1 aligns across 8 bases. The V and J ends lost 4 bases and 1 base, in that order; junction bases with no gene match: 7. The CDR3 spans 15 residues. CDR1 is SGHNT, CDR2 YYREEE, per germline (reference sequence).

V is TRBV2 and J is TRBJ2-2; D is unclear. The V gene's germline CDR1 is SNHLY and CDR2 FYNNEI. CDR3 length: 12 amino acids. Trimming pared 6 bases from V and 2 bases from J, leaving 4 bases between. The chain's CDR3 is CASRINTGELFF. CDR3 in DNA: TGTGCCAGCAGAATAAACACCGGGGAGCTGTTTTTT.

This clone was detected a few times. The chain has TRBV5-8 and TRBJ1-3; D not resolved. The CDR3 runs to 13 residues. Germline CDR1 is SGHTS and CDR2 is YDEGEE. V lost 4 bases and J lost 1, with 6 bases in between. Written as DNA, the CDR3 is TGTGCCAGCAGCCTAGTGTCTGGAAACACCATATATTTT. Amino acid sequence: CASSLVSGNTIYF. Full variable domain (rest looked up from reference TRBV5-8 and TRBJ1-3): EAGVTQSPTHLIKTRGQQATLRCSPISGHTSVYWYQQALGLGLQFLLWYDEGEERNRGNFPPRFSGRQFPNYSSELNVNALELEDSALYLCASSLVSGNTIYFGEGSWLTVV.

This CDR3 reads CASSSLAGYSTDTQYF. Written as DNA, the CDR3 is TGTGCCAGCAGCTCGTTAGCGGGGTATAGCACAGATACGCAGTATTTT. The V gene is TRBV7-2, the J gene TRBJ2-3, with 8 bases identical to TRBD2. CDR1 is SGHTA, CDR2 FQGNSA, per germline. The CDR3 loop spans 16 amino acids. J lost 0 bases, V lost 4 bases, and 6 bases had no gene match.

The chain is built from TRBV28 and TRBJ1-2; D gene unclear. The V end lost 8 bases, the J end lost 6 bases, and 16 bases lay between the germline ends. CDR3 length equals 13 residues. Germline assignment: CDR1 MDHEN and CDR2 SYDVKM. The CDR3 loop is CASGLLRVDGYTF. DNA for the CDR3: TGTGCCAGCGGACTTCTTAGGGTGGATGGCTACACCTTC.

This clone was seen more than once but under ten times. The chain combines TRBV14 with TRBJ1-1; the D is unclear. This CDR3 contains 14 residues. Germline V CDR1 and CDR2: SGHDN, FVKESK. V lost 2 bases and J 1 base, leaving 8 bases between the germline ends. The CDR3 nucleotides are TGTGCCAGCAGCCAATCGGGATGGAACACTGAAGCTTTCTTT. This gives the protein CASSQSGWNTEAFF.

This rearrangement joins TRBV5-1 to TRBJ2-2, with D maybe TRBD2 (5 bases). The CDR3 is made up of 14 amino acids. The germline V gene encodes CDR1 SGHRS and CDR2 YFSETQ. Trimming removed 4 bases from V and 5 bases from J, with 12 bases in between. CDR3 region: CASSPDRGTGELFF. For the CDR3, the DNA is TGCGCCAGCAGCCCGGACCGGGGAACCGGGGAGCTGTTTTTT.